This TCR beta chain is drawn from a study of tumor-infiltrating lymphocytes in localized non-small cell lung cancer. Across the whole study: Several tumor histologies, both smoking statuses, and some post-neoadjuvant chemotherapy samples were included. Each patient gave resected tumor and non-adjacent uninvolved lung tissue.

Comments on this clone: What it recognizes is unknown.

Using immunoSEQ multiplex PCR, the repertoire was profiled, and TCRdb retains in-frame clones only, with some absent. In the table there are about 8,900 clones, 68% of which are singletons. This CDR3 is 14 amino acids long. Looked up from germline, CDR1 is LNHDA and CDR2 is SQIVND (reference sequence). V shed 7 bases and J shed 4 bases, with 13 bases lying between them. Study outcomes and limitations: Tumors had more T cell infiltration than uninvolved lung, per TCRbeta sequencing and CD3 counts. TCR sequencing covered a subset of patients with enough tissue.

The TCR originated in a human donor with non-small cell lung cancer. The chain is built from TRBV19 and TRBJ2-2, with D possibly matching TRBD2 (6 bases). Sequencing input: uninvolved lung tissue not adjacent to the tumor. As DNA, the CDR3 is TGTGCCAGTAAGGGGAGGTCGAGCACCGGGGAGCTGTTTTTT. Translating it yields CASKGRSSTGELFF. The complete variable domain, with remaining parts taken from reference TRBV19 and TRBJ2-2, reads DGGITQSPKYLFRKEGQNVTLSCEQNLNHDAMYWYRQDPGQGLRLIYYSQIVNDFQKGDIAEGYSVSREKKESFPLTVTSAQKNPTAFYLCASKGRSSTGELFFGEGSRLTVL.